This T cell receptor beta chain was recorded in a study of blood T cell repertoires in COVID-19. This table comes from immunoSEQ multiplex PCR, and its TCRdb copy is limited to in-frame clones, with some not included. Counted here are some 140,000 clones, about four fifths occurring once; the ten biggest clones make up approximately 9.1%. Losses at the gene ends were 2 bases for V and 4 bases for J; bases not matched to a gene: 17. Germline CDR1 and CDR2: MNHEY and SVGEGT. There are 19 residues in the CDR3. This TCR came from a man in his forties or fifties who had recovered from COVID-19. The chain is built from TRBV6-2 or TRBV6-3 and TRBJ2-1, with 7 nucleotides matching TRBD2. Sequencing was carried out using PBMCs or T cells enriched from blood (not recorded which). DNA for the CDR3: TGTGCCAGCAGTTACCCCCTACCTAGCGGACGGACCGATTACAATGAGCAGTTCTTC. It translates to CASSYPLPSGRTDYNEQFF.